The rows below give T cell receptor beta chains drawn from one sample of a study of T cell responses to AZD1222 COVID-19 vaccine. Sequencing used immunoSEQ multiplex PCR; TCRdb keeps in-frame clones, though not all of them. The table lists around 150,000 clones, roughly nine tenths of them singletons. The sequencing here drew on peripheral blood, taken on day 0 of AZD1222 vaccination. These receptors were collected from an adult in good health. Each CDR3 is given with its conserved first and last residue. The order of the fields is clone size, J gene, D gene, V gene, CDR3 DNA, CDR3 protein. The D gene is left open where the match is weak. Part of the rows lack a size; the others show once, few, many or a class for expanded clones.

NA	TRBJ2-4	NA	TRBV28	TGTGCCACCAACGGGGTATTGAACATTCAGTACTTC	CATNGVLNIQYF
NA	TRBJ1-2	NA	TRBV3-1/TRBV3-2	TGTGCCAGCAGCCCTCTGGGGGCAAAGGATGGCTACACCTTC	CASSPLGAKDGYTF
NA	TRBJ2-3	NA	TRBV14	TGTGCCAGCAGCCCGTACCGGGGACTTTACACAGATACGCAGTATTTT	CASSPYRGLYTDTQYF
NA	TRBJ2-7	TRBD2	TRBV4-1	TGCGCCAGCAGCCCTTCGGGGGGCGAGCAGTACTTC	CASSPSGGEQYF
NA	TRBJ2-1	TRBD2	TRBV5-1	TGCGCCAGCAGCCGGACTAGCGGTAGCTCCTACAATGAGCAGTTCTTC	CASSRTSGSSYNEQFF
once	TRBJ2-5	NA	TRBV5-1	TGCGCCAGCAGCTCCCGGTTTCCGGCAGAAGAGACCCAGTACTTC	CASSSRFPAEETQYF
NA	TRBJ2-7	TRBD2	TRBV27	TGTGCCAGCAGCGAAACTAGCGGGGTCTACGAGCAGTACTTC	CASSETSGVYEQYF
NA	TRBJ2-4	NA	TRBV18	TGTGCCAGCTCACCCCCAGGGTTGGACAAAAACATTCAGTACTTC	CASSPPGLDKNIQYF
NA	TRBJ2-1	TRBD1	TRBV5-1	TGCGCCAGCAGCCCACAGGGGGCCCATGAGCAGTTCTTC	CASSPQGAHEQFF
NA	TRBJ1-2	NA	TRBV14	TGTGCCAGCAGCCAAGACGCGGACTATGGCTACACCTTC	CASSQDADYGYTF
NA	TRBJ1-2	NA	TRBV12-5	TGTGCTAGTGGTTTGGACCGGGACGGCGGAGGCTACACCTTC	CASGLDRDGGGYTF
NA	TRBJ2-3	TRBD2	TRBV11-3	TGTGCCAGCAGCTTAGATAGCGGGAGGGGCACAGATACGCAGTATTTT	CASSLDSGRGTDTQYF
NA	TRBJ2-1	NA	TRBV11-2	TGTGCCAGCAGCTTAGATAGGGGACCCTCAGGTCCCTACAATGAGCAGTTCTTC	CASSLDRGPSGPYNEQFF
NA	TRBJ1-3	NA	TRBV10-2	TGCGCCAGCAGCGAACAGGGTGCTGGAAACACCATATATTTT	CASSEQGAGNTIYF
NA	TRBJ2-1	TRBD2	TRBV9	TGTGCCAGCAGCCCCCGACTAGCGGGGGCCTACAATGAGCAGTTCTTC	CASSPRLAGAYNEQFF
NA	TRBJ1-5	TRBD1	TRBV28	TGTGCCAGCAGCCCTACTGGACAGGGCAATCAGCCCCAGCATTTT	CASSPTGQGNQPQHF
NA	TRBJ2-7	NA	TRBV27	TGTGCCAGCAGTTTTGATCGGGGGCGAGACTACGAGCAGTACTTC	CASSFDRGRDYEQYF
NA	TRBJ1-1	NA	TRBV5-5	TGTGCCAGCACCTATACTTGGGGCACTGAAGCTTTCTTT	CASTYTWGTEAFF
NA	TRBJ1-5	NA	TRBV7-2	TGTGCCAGCAGCTCAGGGGCGGCTAGGCAGCCCCAGCATTTT	CASSSGAARQPQHF
NA	TRBJ1-5	NA	TRBV19	TGTGCCAGTGAGCGGGCCGGAACAAATCAGCCCCAGCATTTT	CASERAGTNQPQHF
NA	TRBJ1-3	TRBD1	TRBV11-3	TGTGCCAGCAGCTTACAGGGGGCAGCTGGAAACACCATATATTTT	CASSLQGAAGNTIYF
NA	TRBJ1-1	TRBD1	TRBV10-3	TGTGCCATCAGTGAGTCCAAGGGCAGGGGGGCTTTCTTT	CAISESKGRGAFF
NA	TRBJ1-6	NA	TRBV19	TGTGCCAGTAGTATCGGGGCTGGGCTAGGTTCACCCCTCCACTTT	CASSIGAGLGSPLHF
NA	TRBJ1-3	NA	TRBV4-1	TGCGCCAGCAGCCACCACCTAAACACCATATATTTT	CASSHHLNTIYF
NA	TRBJ2-7	NA	TRBV7-3	TGTGCCAGCAGCCCCATGATCCTAGCTGGGGCCGAGCAGTACTTC	CASSPMILAGAEQYF